Sequencing of this T cell receptor beta chain was carried out in a study of T cells in Graves' hyperthyroidism and ophthalmopathy. Study-wide results and caveats: Using 13 V-J features, a model discriminated ophthalmopathy from stable hyperthyroidism.

This clonotype has just a few counts. Its antigen is undetermined. Per the germline V gene, CDR1 is KGHSH and CDR2 is LQKENI. The ends lost 4 bases at V and 4 bases at J; junction bases unmatched: 8. The CDR3 has 16 residues. The TCR beta CDR3 regions underwent amplification using RNA transcripts as the source. When the TCR CDR3 underwent first-round RT-PCR, the HTBI primer set was used. Using its own MiXCR run on the multiplex PCR reads, TCRdb lists one record per CDR3 protein. The data contain approximately 330,000 distinct CDR3 sequences, 18% of them seen just once; the ten biggest clones take up about half.

Input material: blood. The V gene is TRBV18, the J gene TRBJ2-7, with 12 nucleotides matching TRBD1. The TCR was taken from a woman between 50 and 59 years old with Graves' hyperthyroidism. In nucleotides, the CDR3 is TGTGCCAGCTCACTATTACCGGGACAGGGGGCTTACGAGCAGTACTTC. This translates into CASSLLPGQGAYEQYF.